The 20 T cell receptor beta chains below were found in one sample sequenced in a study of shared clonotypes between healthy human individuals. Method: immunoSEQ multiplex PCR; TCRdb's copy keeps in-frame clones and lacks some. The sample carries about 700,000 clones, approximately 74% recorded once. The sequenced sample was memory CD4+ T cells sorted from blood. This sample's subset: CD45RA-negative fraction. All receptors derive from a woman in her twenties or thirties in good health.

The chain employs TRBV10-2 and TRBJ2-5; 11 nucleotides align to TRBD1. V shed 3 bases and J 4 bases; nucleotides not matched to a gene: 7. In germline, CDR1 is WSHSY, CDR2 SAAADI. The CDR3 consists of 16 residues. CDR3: CASSDPGQGVGETQYF. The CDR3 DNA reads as TGCGCCAGCAGTGATCCGGGACAGGGGGTTGGAGAGACCCAGTACTTC.

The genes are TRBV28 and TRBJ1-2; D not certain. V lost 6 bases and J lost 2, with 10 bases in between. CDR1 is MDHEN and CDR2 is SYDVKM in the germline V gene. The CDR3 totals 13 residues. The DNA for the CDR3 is TGTGCCAGCAGCCCTACAATAAACTATGGCTACACCTTC. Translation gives CASSPTINYGYTF.

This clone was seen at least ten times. The CDR3 coding sequence is TGTGCCAGCAGCTTAGTGGGGGGGGACACTGAAGCTTTCTTT. The encoded protein is CASSLVGGDTEAFF. The chain carries TRBV11-2 and TRBJ1-1, with D possibly TRBD1 on 5 matching bases. Trimming removed 1 base at V and 3 bases at J, with 9 bases between. Germline CDR1 SGHAT, CDR2 FQNNGV. This CDR3 region has 14 residues.

CDR3 sequence reads: CSGGNWDTGELFF. The CDR3 DNA reads TGCAGCGGAGGGAATTGGGACACCGGGGAGCTGTTTTTT. This chain connects TRBV29-1 to TRBJ2-2, with D maybe TRBD2 (5 bases). V lost 7 bases, J lost 3 bases, and 12 bases lay in between. Germline V gene data show CDR1 as SQVTM and CDR2 as ANQGSEA. The CDR3 runs 13 residues.

The CDR3 region is CAISVTGGPGGQPQHF. DNA of the CDR3: TGTGCCATCAGTGTGACAGGGGGCCCCGGAGGTCAGCCCCAGCATTTT. The chain employs TRBV10-3 and TRBJ1-5; 10 nucleotides match TRBD1. The CDR3 runs 16 residues. Germline values: CDR1 ENHRY, CDR2 SYGVKD. V lost 4 bases and J lost 6; bases outside the gene matches: 9.

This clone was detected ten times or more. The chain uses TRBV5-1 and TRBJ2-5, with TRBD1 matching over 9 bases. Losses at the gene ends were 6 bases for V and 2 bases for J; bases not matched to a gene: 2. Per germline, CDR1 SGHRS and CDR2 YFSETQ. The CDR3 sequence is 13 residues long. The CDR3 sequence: CASNGQGQETQYF. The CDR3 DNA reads TGCGCCAGCAACGGACAGGGGCAAGAGACCCAGTACTTC.

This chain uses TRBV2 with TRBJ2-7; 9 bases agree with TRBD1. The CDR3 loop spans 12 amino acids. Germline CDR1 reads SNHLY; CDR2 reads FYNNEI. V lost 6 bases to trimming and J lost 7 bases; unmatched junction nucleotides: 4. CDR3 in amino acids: CASSGDRAEQYF. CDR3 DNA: TGTGCCAGCAGCGGGGACAGGGCAGAGCAGTACTTC.

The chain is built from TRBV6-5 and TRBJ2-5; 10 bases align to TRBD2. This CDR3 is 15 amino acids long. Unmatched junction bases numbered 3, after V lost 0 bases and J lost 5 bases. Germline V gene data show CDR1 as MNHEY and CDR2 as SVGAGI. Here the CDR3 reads CASSYSSGRRETQYF. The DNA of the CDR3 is TGTGCCAGCAGTTACTCTAGCGGGAGGAGGGAGACCCAGTACTTC.

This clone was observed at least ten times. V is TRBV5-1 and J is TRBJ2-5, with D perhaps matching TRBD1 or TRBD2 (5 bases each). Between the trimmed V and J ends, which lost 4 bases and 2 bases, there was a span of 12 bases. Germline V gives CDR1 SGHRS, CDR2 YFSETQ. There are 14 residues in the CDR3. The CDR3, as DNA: TGCGCCAGCAGCACGGGGACGCCACAAGAGACCCAGTACTTC. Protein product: CASSTGTPQETQYF.

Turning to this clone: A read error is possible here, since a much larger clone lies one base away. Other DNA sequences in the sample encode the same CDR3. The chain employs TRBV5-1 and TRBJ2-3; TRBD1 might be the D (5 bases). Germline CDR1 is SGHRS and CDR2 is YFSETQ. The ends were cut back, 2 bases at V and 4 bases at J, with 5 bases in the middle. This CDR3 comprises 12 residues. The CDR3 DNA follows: TGCGCCAGCAGCTTAGGGGCAGATACGCAGTATTTT. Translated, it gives CASSLGADTQYF.

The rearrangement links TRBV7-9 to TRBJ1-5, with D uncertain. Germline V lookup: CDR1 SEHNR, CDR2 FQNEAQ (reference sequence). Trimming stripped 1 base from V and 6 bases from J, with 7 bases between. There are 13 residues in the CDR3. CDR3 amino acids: CASSLGTPQPQHF. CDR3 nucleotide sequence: TGTGCCAGCAGCTTAGGGACCCCTCAGCCCCAGCATTTT.

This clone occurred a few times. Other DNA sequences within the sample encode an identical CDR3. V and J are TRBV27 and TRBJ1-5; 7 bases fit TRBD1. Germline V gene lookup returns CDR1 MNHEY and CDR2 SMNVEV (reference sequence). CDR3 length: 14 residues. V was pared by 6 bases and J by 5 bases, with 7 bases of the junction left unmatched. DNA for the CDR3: TGTGCCAGCAGGCGACAGGGAGCGGATCAGCCCCAGCATTTT. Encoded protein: CASRRQGADQPQHF.

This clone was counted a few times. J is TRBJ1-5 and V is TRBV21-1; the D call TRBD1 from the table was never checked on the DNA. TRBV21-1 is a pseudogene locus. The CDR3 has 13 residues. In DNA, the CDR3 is TGTGCCAGCAGCAAAGATGGCCACACAACCCAGCATTTT. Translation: CASSKDGHTTQHF.

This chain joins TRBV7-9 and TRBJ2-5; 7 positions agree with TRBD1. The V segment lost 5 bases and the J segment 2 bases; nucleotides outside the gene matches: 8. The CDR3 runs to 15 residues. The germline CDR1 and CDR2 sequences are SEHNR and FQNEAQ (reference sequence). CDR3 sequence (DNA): TGTGCCAGCAGCCCTTCGGGACAGAGGCAAGAGACCCAGTACTTC. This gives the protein CASSPSGQRQETQYF. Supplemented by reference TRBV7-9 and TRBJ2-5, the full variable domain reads DTGVSQNPRHKITKRGQNVTFRCDPISEHNRLYWYRQTLGQGPEFLTYFQNEAQLEKSRLLSDRFSAERPKGSFSTLEIQRTEQGDSAMYLCASSPSGQRQETQYFGPGTRLLVL.

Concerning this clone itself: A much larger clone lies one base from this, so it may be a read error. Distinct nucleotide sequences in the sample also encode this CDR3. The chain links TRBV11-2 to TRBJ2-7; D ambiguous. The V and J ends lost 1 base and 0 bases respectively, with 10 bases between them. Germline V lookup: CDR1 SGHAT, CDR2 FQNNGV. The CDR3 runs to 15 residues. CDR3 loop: CASSLGAGSSYEQYF. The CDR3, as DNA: TGTGCCAGCAGCTTAGGAGCAGGTAGCTCCTACGAGCAGTACTTC.

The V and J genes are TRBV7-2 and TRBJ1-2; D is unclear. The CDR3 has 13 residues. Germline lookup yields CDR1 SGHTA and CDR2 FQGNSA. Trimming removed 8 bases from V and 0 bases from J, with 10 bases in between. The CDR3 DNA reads TGTGCCAGCGGGTCCTGGTCTAACTATGGCTACACCTTC. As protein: CASGSWSNYGYTF.

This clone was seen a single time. DNA of the CDR3: TGTGCCAGCAGCTTCGGGGGATATGGCTCCGGGGAGCTGTTTTTT. Translation: CASSFGGYGSGELFF. This rearrangement joins TRBV11-3 to TRBJ2-2; possible D gene TRBD2, 6 bases. This CDR3 is 15 amino acids long. V was clipped by 3 bases and J by 6 bases, with 14 bases between them. In germline, CDR1 is SGHNT, CDR2 YENEEA.

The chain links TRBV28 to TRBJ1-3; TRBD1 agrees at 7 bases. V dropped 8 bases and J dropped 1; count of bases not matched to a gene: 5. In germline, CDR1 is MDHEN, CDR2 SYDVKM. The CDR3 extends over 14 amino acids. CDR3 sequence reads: CASQGGFSGNTIYF. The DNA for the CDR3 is TGTGCCAGCCAGGGGGGGTTTTCTGGAAACACCATATATTTT.

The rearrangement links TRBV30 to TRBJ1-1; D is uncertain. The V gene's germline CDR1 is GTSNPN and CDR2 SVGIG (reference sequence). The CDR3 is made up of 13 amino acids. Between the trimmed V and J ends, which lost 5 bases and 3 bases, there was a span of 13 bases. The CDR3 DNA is TGTGCCTGGGCCCCTCAATCAGACACTGAAGCTTTCTTT. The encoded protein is CAWAPQSDTEAFF.

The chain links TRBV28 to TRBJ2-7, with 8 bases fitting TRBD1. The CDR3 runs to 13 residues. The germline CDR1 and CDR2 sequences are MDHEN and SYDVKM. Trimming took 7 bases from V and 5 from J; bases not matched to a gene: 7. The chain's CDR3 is CASTNRGRHEQYF. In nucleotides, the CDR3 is TGTGCCAGCACCAACAGGGGGAGGCACGAGCAGTACTTC.